The 30 T cell receptor beta chains below were found in one sample sequenced in a study of blood T cell repertoires in COVID-19. Assay used: immunoSEQ multiplex PCR; TCRdb lists only in-frame clones, some missing. This sample has 150,000 to 200,000 clones; more than 85% occur once, and the top ten carry 2.5% to 3%. Sequenced sample: peripheral blood. The receptors stem from a young woman with active or convalescent COVID-19.

V gene TRBV10-2 combines with J gene TRBJ2-5, with D possibly matching TRBD2 (5 bases). This CDR3 is built from 16 residues. V lost 8 bases, J lost 0 bases, and 19 bases lay in between. From germline, CDR1 is WSHSY and CDR2 SAAADI. The CDR3 here is CASPVALPTNQETQYF. Written as DNA, the CDR3 is TGCGCCAGCCCAGTAGCGCTTCCTACAAACCAAGAGACCCAGTACTTC.

This chain connects TRBV5-1 to TRBJ1-2, with 8 bases matching TRBD1. The CDR3 is 14 amino acids. The V gene's germline CDR1 is SGHRS and CDR2 YFSETQ. V was clipped by 4 bases and J by 3 bases; unmatched bases: 5. The CDR3 sequence: CASSRQGRDYGYTF. CDR3 sequence (DNA): TGCGCCAGCAGCCGACAGGGGAGGGACTATGGCTACACCTTC.

This sequence joins TRBV5-1 and TRBJ1-4; TRBD1 might be the D (5 bases). The CDR3 spans 15 residues. V was pared by 0 bases and J by 8 bases, with 14 bases between. Germline V lookup: CDR1 SGHRS, CDR2 YFSETQ. This CDR3 is CASSLEKPGEEKLFF. In nucleotides, the CDR3 is TGCGCCAGCAGCTTGGAGAAACCGGGGGAAGAAAAACTGTTTTTT.

This clone was found a few times. The chain recombines TRBV6-1 with TRBJ2-1, with TRBD1 matching over 10 bases. The CDR3 extends over 16 amino acids. Germline V lookup: CDR1 MNHNS, CDR2 SASEGT. Trimming removed 4 bases from V and 10 bases from J; junction bases left unmatched: 13. The CDR3 spells CASSGGQGPLNLEQFF. Here the CDR3 DNA reads TGTGCCAGCAGTGGGGGACAGGGGCCTTTAAATCTGGAGCAGTTCTTC.

The chain uses TRBV19 and TRBJ2-1, with 9 bases that match TRBD2. V was pared by 4 bases and J by 9 bases, with 10 bases of the junction left unmatched. The CDR3 spans 15 residues. Germline-derived CDR1 and CDR2 are LNHDA and SQIVND (reference sequence). CDR3 coding DNA: TGTGCCAGTAGTACTCCAGCGGGAGGCCGGGGTGAGCAGTTCTTC. Translation: CASSTPAGGRGEQFF.

V is TRBV6-5 and J is TRBJ2-1; 10 bases match TRBD2. V gave up 5 bases and J gave up 4 bases; unmatched junction bases: 5. Germline-derived CDR1 and CDR2 are MNHEY and SVGAGI. CDR3 length: 15 residues. The DNA of the CDR3 is TGTGCCAGCAGTCCCCGGACTAGCGGTTACAATGAGCAGTTCTTC. Its translation: CASSPRTSGYNEQFF.

This chain links TRBV6-5 with TRBJ2-5, with 7 bases fitting TRBD2. This CDR3 is built from 14 residues. The germline V gene has CDR1 MNHEY and CDR2 SVGAGI. The ends lost 7 bases at V and 4 bases at J; junction bases unmatched: 9. The CDR3 protein is CASKSGLVSETQYF. As DNA, the CDR3 is TGTGCCAGCAAGTCCGGACTAGTATCAGAGACCCAGTACTTC.

The chain combines TRBV18 with TRBJ2-5, with TRBD1 identical over 7 bases. The CDR3 runs 14 residues. V was pared by 5 bases and J by 4 bases, with 7 bases of the junction left unmatched. Germline CDR1 reads KGHSH; CDR2 reads LQKENI. CDR3 amino acids: CASSARQGGETQYF. DNA for the CDR3: TGTGCCAGCTCAGCCCGACAGGGCGGAGAGACCCAGTACTTC.

The chain links TRBV27 to TRBJ1-6, with D tentatively TRBD1 (6 bases). Trimming removed 6 bases at V and 13 bases at J, with 19 bases between. This CDR3 has 14 amino acids. Germline V gene data show CDR1 as MNHEY and CDR2 as SMNVEV (reference sequence). This CDR3 reads CASSLTGTGRPLHF. The DNA for the CDR3 is TGTGCCAGCAGCCTGACAGGAACCGGAAGGCCCCTCCACTTT.

The chain is built from TRBV6-5 and TRBJ1-1; TRBD1 aligns across 8 bases. The CDR3 runs to 15 residues. V dropped 6 bases and J dropped 0; count of bases not matched to a gene: 6. In germline, CDR1 is MNHEY, CDR2 SVGAGI. CDR3 sequence: CASREDRAMNTEAFF. Written as DNA, the CDR3 is TGTGCCAGCAGGGAGGACAGGGCCATGAACACTGAAGCTTTCTTT.

The chain recombines TRBV13 with TRBJ2-1; D is uncertain. CDR3 length: 16 amino acids. CDR1 and CDR2 from the germline V gene are PRHDT and FYEKMQ (reference sequence). The V end lost 1 base, the J end lost 5 bases, and 15 bases lay between the germline ends. CDR3 in amino acids: CASSLVWAVINNEQFF. The CDR3 DNA reads TGTGCCAGCAGCTTAGTATGGGCAGTTATTAACAATGAGCAGTTCTTC.

V is TRBV19 and J is TRBJ1-5; perhaps TRBD1 as D (5 bases). The germline V and J ends were trimmed by 4 bases and 4 bases, with 11 bases remaining between them. The CDR3 length is 14 residues. The germline CDR1 and CDR2 sequences are LNHDA and SQIVND (reference sequence). The CDR3, as DNA: TGTGCCAGTAGTAAGGACACTTATAATCAGCCCCAGCATTTT. Translating gives CASSKDTYNQPQHF.

The chain couples TRBV6-4 to TRBJ2-1, with 7 bases fitting TRBD1. Losses at the gene ends were 4 bases for V and 10 bases for J; bases not matched to a gene: 7. The CDR3 runs to 13 residues. Germline assignment: CDR1 MRHNA and CDR2 SNTAGT. The CDR3 here is CASSANRGYEQFF. The CDR3 region has the DNA TGTGCCAGCAGTGCAAACAGGGGCTACGAGCAGTTCTTC.

The chain employs TRBV15 and TRBJ1-3; possible D gene TRBD1, 6 bases. V was cut by 3 bases and J by 0 bases, with 6 bases left in between. The length of the CDR3 is 14 residues. CDR1 is LNHNV and CDR2 is YYDKDF in the germline V gene (reference sequence). CDR3 nucleotides: TGTGCCACCAGCAGGGACAGCTCTGGAAACACCATATATTTT. Translation gives CATSRDSSGNTIYF.

This clone was observed a single time. CDR3 nucleotide sequence: TGCGCCAGCAGCTTAACTAGCGGGAGTACCCCCTACGAGCAGTACTTC. Its translation is CASSLTSGSTPYEQYF. This chain uses TRBV5-1 with TRBJ2-7; TRBD2 matches 11 bases. The V gene's germline CDR1 is SGHRS and CDR2 YFSETQ. CDR3 length: 16 residues. Unmatched junction bases numbered 6, after V lost 2 bases and J lost 2 bases.

This chain's CDR3 is CASSPVWAVANEKLFF. The CDR3 coding sequence is TGTGCCAGCTCACCCGTGTGGGCAGTAGCTAATGAAAAACTGTTTTTT. This chain links TRBV18 with TRBJ1-4, with D hard to call. The V gene's germline CDR1 is KGHSH and CDR2 LQKENI. The CDR3 length is 16 residues. V was clipped by 3 bases and J by 3 bases, with 14 bases between them.

The CDR3 is CASSSRTLAGVGNEQYF. The CDR3 region has the DNA TGTGCCAGCAGTTCCCGGACCCTAGCGGGAGTGGGTAACGAGCAGTACTTC. The chain uses TRBV13 and TRBJ2-7; 10 bases map to TRBD2. Trimming took 6 bases from V and 5 from J; bases not matched to a gene: 16. Germline loops: CDR1 PRHDT, CDR2 FYEKMQ (reference sequence). There are 17 residues in the CDR3.

V and J are TRBV25-1 and TRBJ2-1, with 7 positions matching TRBD2. V lost 2 bases and J lost 5; bases outside the gene matches: 9. This CDR3 spans 16 amino acids. The V gene's germline CDR1 is MGHDK and CDR2 SYGVNS. CDR3 protein: CASSEKSGEVHNEQFF. The DNA of the CDR3 is TGTGCCAGCAGTGAAAAGAGCGGGGAGGTCCACAATGAGCAGTTCTTC. The full variable domain, its missing parts supplied by reference TRBV25-1 and TRBJ2-1, is EADIYQTPRYLVIGTGKKITLECSQTMGHDKMYWYQQDPGMELHLIHYSYGVNSTEKGDLSSESTVSRIRTEHFPLTLESARPSHTSQYLCASSEKSGEVHNEQFFGPGTRLTVL.

V and J are TRBV19 and TRBJ2-5, with 7 nucleotides matching TRBD1. This CDR3 contains 15 residues. The V gene's germline CDR1 is LNHDA and CDR2 SQIVND (reference sequence). The J segment lost 0 bases and the V segment lost 8 bases, leaving 9 bases of the junction unmatched. This CDR3 is CASRTGTAYQETQYF. In nucleotides, the CDR3 is TGTGCCAGTCGAACCGGGACAGCGTACCAAGAGACCCAGTACTTC.

The chain carries TRBV3-1 (or the pseudogene TRBV3-2) and TRBJ2-3, with a tentative D call TRBD1 (5 bases). Germline V gene sequence: CDR1 LGHDT, CDR2 YNNKEL (reference sequence). The V end was cut by 4 bases, the J end by 5 bases, with 13 bases between. The CDR3 sequence is 14 residues long. Written as DNA, the CDR3 is TGTGCCAGCAGCCCAAGGGGCTCTAGAGATACGCAGTATTTT. This encodes CASSPRGSRDTQYF.

The rearrangement uses TRBV5-5 and TRBJ2-3; D is unclear. There are 15 residues in the CDR3. Between the trimmed V and J ends, which lost 3 bases and 0 bases, there was a span of 11 bases. CDR1 and CDR2 from the germline V gene are SGHKS and YYEKEE (reference sequence). CDR3 sequence: CASSSEVRSTDTQYF. Here the CDR3 DNA reads TGTGCCAGCAGCTCAGAAGTGCGGAGCACAGATACGCAGTATTTT. Drawing the rest from reference TRBV5-5 and TRBJ2-3, the complete variable domain is DAGVTQSPTHLIKTRGQQVTLRCSPISGHKSVSWYQQVLGQGPQFIFQYYEKEERGRGNFPDRFSARQFPNYSSELNVNALLLGDSALYLCASSSEVRSTDTQYFGPGTRLTVL.

The chain joins TRBV27 to TRBJ1-2, with D maybe TRBD1 (6 bases). This CDR3 is built from 14 residues. The germline V and J ends were trimmed by 2 bases and 6 bases, with 13 bases remaining between them. Germline CDR1 MNHEY, CDR2 SMNVEV (reference sequence). Written as DNA, the CDR3 is TGTGCCAGCAGTTTAGCGCCAGGGGCTAATGGCTACACCTTC. Amino acids: CASSLAPGANGYTF.

The gene calls are TRBV10-1 and TRBJ2-3; 7 bases are a match to TRBD2. CDR3 length equals 15 residues. Germline V gene lookup returns CDR1 WNHNN and CDR2 SYGVQD (reference sequence). The V segment lost 7 bases and the J segment 4 bases; nucleotides outside the gene matches: 11. CDR3 sequence: CASTEGRGNSDTQYF. In DNA form, the CDR3 reads TGCGCCAGCACCGAGGGGAGGGGAAACTCAGATACGCAGTATTTT.

The chain links TRBV19 to TRBJ2-1, with TRBD2 identical over 9 bases. The CDR3 loop spans 15 amino acids. The V segment lost 2 bases and the J segment 9 bases; nucleotides outside the gene matches: 8. CDR1 LNHDA and CDR2 SQIVND come from the germline V gene (reference sequence). CDR3 DNA sequence: TGTGCCAGTAGTATAAGTAGCGGGGGTTTGGGTGAGCAGTTCTTC. Protein: CASSISSGGLGEQFF.

The rearrangement joins TRBV18 to TRBJ2-1; weak D call: TRBD1 (6 bases). The V end lost 3 bases, the J end lost 10 bases, and 19 bases lay between the germline ends. This CDR3 is built from 15 residues. Germline lookup yields CDR1 KGHSH and CDR2 LQKENI. The CDR3, as DNA: TGTGCCAGCTCACCGCCATCCCGACAGGATCGGGAGCAGTTCTTC. This gives the protein CASSPPSRQDREQFF.

The rearrangement joins TRBV3-1 (or the pseudogene TRBV3-2) to TRBJ2-7; D uncertain. The CDR3 loop spans 12 amino acids. In germline, CDR1 is LGHDT, CDR2 YNNKEL (reference sequence). V was pared by 5 bases and J by 2 bases, with 7 bases between. CDR3 nucleotide sequence: TGTGCCAGCAGCGCCAGGACCTACGAGCAGTACTTC. Residues: CASSARTYEQYF.

J is TRBJ1-2 and V is TRBV4-2; maybe TRBD1 (6 bases). The ends were cut back, 0 bases at V and 6 bases at J, with 11 bases in the middle. The CDR3 is 14 residues long. CDR1 is LGHNA, CDR2 YNFKEQ, per germline. CDR3 nucleotide sequence: TGTGCCAGCAGCCAAGATCCCGGACAGCATGGCTACACCTTC. It codes for CASSQDPGQHGYTF.

The chain links TRBV19 to TRBJ1-5; D is perhaps TRBD1 (5 bases). There are 15 residues in the CDR3. Germline loops: CDR1 LNHDA, CDR2 SQIVND (reference sequence). Trimming removed 7 bases from V and 7 bases from J, with 20 bases in between. For the CDR3, the DNA is TGTGCCAGTACCCCTTGGGGCTCTTCGGACCAGCCCCAGCATTTT. It translates to CASTPWGSSDQPQHF.

J is TRBJ2-5 and V is TRBV3-1 (or the pseudogene TRBV3-2), with 13 bases identical to TRBD2. The CDR3 consists of 15 residues. J was trimmed by 4 bases and V by 1 base; bases with no gene match: 0. Germline lookup yields CDR1 LGHDT and CDR2 YNNKEL (reference sequence). CDR3 DNA sequence: TGTGCCAGCAGCCAAGGGACTAGCGGGAGAGAGACCCAGTACTTC. It encodes CASSQGTSGRETQYF.

The chain recombines TRBV7-8 with TRBJ2-1; TRBD2 matches at 11 bases. The trim removed 4 bases at V and 7 bases at J, leaving 6 bases unmatched. The CDR3 is 15 amino acids. CDR1 and CDR2 (germline): SGHVS, FQNEAQ. CDR3 amino acids: CASSSLAGGGNEQFF. Here the CDR3 DNA reads TGTGCCAGCAGCTCGCTAGCGGGGGGTGGGAATGAGCAGTTCTTC.